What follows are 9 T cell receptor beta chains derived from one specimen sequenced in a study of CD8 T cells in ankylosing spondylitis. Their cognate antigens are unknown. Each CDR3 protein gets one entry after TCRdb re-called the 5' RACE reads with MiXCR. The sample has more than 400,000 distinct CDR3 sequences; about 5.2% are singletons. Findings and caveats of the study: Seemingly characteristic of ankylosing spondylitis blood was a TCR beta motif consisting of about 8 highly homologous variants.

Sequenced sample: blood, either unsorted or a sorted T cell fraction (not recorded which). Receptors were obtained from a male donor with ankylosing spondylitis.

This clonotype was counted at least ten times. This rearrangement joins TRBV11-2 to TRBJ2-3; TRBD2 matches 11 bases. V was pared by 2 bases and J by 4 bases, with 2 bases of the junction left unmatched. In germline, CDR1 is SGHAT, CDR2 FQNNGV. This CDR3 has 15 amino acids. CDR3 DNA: TGTGCCAGCAGCTTAACTAGCGGGAGTGCAGATACGCAGTATTTT. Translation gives CASSLTSGSADTQYF.

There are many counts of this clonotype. The CDR3 nucleotides are TGCAGTGCTAAGGGTGGGACGGTGAACACTGAAGCTTTCTTT. It codes for CSAKGGTVNTEAFF. This chain uses TRBV20-1 with TRBJ1-1, with TRBD1 as a possible D gene (5 bases). Trimming removed 4 bases from V and 0 bases from J, with 12 bases in between. This CDR3 has 14 residues. CDR1 DFQATT and CDR2 SNEGSKA come from the germline V gene (reference sequence).

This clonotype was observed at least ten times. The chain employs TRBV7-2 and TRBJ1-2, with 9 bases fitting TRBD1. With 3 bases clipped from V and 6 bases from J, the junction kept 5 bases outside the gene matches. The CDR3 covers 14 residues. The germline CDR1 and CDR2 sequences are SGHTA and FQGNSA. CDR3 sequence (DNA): TGTGCCAGCAGCTTCCACAGGGGGCGGAATGGCTACACCTTC. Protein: CASSFHRGRNGYTF.

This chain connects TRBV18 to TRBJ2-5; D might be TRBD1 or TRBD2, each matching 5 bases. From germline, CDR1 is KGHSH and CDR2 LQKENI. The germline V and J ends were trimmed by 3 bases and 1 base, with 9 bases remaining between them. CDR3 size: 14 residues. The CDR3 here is CASSPAGTQETQYF. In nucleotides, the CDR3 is TGTGCCAGCTCACCCGCAGGGACCCAAGAGACCCAGTACTTC.

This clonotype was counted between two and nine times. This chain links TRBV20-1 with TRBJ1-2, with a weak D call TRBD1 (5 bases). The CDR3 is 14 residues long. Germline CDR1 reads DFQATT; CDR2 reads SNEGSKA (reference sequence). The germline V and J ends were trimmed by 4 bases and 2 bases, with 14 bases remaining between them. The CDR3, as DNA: TGCAGTGCTACCTCCGTGTGGGGGAACTATGGCTACACCTTC. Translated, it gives CSATSVWGNYGYTF.

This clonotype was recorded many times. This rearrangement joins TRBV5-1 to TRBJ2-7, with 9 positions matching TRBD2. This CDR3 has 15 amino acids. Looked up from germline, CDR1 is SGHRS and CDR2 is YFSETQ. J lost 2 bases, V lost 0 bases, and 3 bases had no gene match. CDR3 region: CASSLDAGGPYEQYF. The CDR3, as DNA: TGCGCCAGCAGCTTGGATGCGGGAGGGCCCTACGAGCAGTACTTC.

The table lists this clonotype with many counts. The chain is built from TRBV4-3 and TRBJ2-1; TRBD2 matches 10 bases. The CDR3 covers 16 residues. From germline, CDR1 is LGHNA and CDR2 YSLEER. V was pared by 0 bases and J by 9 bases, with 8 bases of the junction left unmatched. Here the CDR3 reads CASSQETGLADTEQFF. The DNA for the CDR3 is TGCGCCAGCAGCCAAGAAACAGGACTAGCGGACACTGAGCAGTTCTTC.

This CDR3 is CASSSSTGEWNEQYF. The CDR3 bases are TGTGCCAGCAGCTCTTCAACAGGGGAATGGAACGAGCAGTACTTC. The gene calls are TRBV7-9 and TRBJ2-7, with 7 bases matching TRBD1. V trimming: 4 bases; J trimming: 5 bases; junction bases outside the gene matches: 11. Germline V gene data show CDR1 as SEHNR and CDR2 as FQNEAQ (reference sequence). The CDR3 extends over 15 amino acids.

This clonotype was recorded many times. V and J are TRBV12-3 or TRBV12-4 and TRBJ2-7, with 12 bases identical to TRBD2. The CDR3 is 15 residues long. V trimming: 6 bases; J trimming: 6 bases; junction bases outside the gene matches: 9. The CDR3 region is CASRRLAGALGEQYF. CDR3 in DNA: TGTGCCAGCAGGCGACTAGCGGGGGCCCTCGGCGAGCAGTACTTC.